This T cell receptor (beta chain) was profiled in a study of OX40 agonist ivuxolimab in advanced cancers. In germline, CDR1 is SGHNT, CDR2 YYREEE (reference sequence). Trimming left V 5 bases short and J 4 bases short, with 12 bases between. This CDR3 contains 13 residues. The method was immunoSEQ multiplex PCR; TCRdb's version includes in-frame clones alone and lacks a portion of them. The sample gives about 75,000 clones, about 86% of which show up once; approximately 8.4% is in the top ten. As to this clone: Its antigen is still unknown.

Study-wide points: Among T cells, CD8+ cells averaged more expanded clones than CD4+ cells.

This chain uses TRBV5-4 with TRBJ1-1; tentative D call: TRBD1 (5 bases). This sequence originates from an adult with an advanced solid tumor such as melanoma, head and neck, liver or kidney cancer. The sample here was CD4+ or CD8+ T cells sorted from blood, taken in a trial of the OX40 agonist ivuxolimab. CDR3 nucleotides: TGTGCCAGCAGTCCAGGGATCCCCACTGAAGCTTTCTTT. Its translation is CASSPGIPTEAFF.